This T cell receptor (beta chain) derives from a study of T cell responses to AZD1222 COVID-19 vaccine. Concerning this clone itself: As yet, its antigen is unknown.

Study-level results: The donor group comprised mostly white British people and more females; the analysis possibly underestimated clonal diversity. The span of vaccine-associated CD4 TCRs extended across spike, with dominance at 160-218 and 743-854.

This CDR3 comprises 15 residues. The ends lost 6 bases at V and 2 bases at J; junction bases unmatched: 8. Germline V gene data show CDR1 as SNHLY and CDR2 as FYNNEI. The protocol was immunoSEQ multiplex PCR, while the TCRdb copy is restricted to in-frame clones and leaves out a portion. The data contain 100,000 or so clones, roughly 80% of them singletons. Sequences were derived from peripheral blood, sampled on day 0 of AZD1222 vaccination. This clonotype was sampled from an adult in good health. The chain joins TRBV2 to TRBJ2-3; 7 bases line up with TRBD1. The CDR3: CASSVGQLNTDTQYF. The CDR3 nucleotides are TGTGCCAGCAGCGTGGGACAGCTAAACACAGATACGCAGTATTTT.